These 29 T cell receptor beta chains share one sample of origin, sequenced in a study of T cells in Graves' hyperthyroidism and ophthalmopathy (dated by TCRdb to the late 2010s). Library generation was performed with multiplex PCR. Instrument used: Illumina HiSeq 2000. The TCR beta CDR3 regions were amplified from RNA transcripts. For the first round of RT-PCR on the TCR CDR3, the HTBI primer set was used together with the Qiagen OneStep RT-PCR kit. TCRdb ran its own pipeline on the public reads, namely fastp trimming at Q25 and MiXCR clone calling, and kept in-frame beta chains. Entries that share a CDR3 protein sequence are merged under the most common genes and DNA. The sample yields more than 550,000 distinct CDR3 sequences; approximately 18% were counted once. The top ten hold approximately 16% of the sample. The material sequenced was blood. These TCRs come from a woman in her fifties or sixties with Graves' hyperthyroidism that later progressed to Graves' ophthalmopathy.

Many counts were recorded for this clonotype. J is TRBJ2-7 and V is TRBV7-9; 9 bases agree with TRBD1. CDR1 is SEHNR and CDR2 is FQNEAQ in the germline V gene (reference sequence). V was pared by 4 bases and J by 3 bases, with 7 bases of the junction left unmatched. The CDR3 spans 15 residues. CDR3 DNA sequence: TGTGCCAGCAGCTCCCGGGACAGGGTCGTCTACGAGCAGTACTTC. It translates to CASSSRDRVVYEQYF.

The J gene is TRBJ2-1, the V gene TRBV5-6; D remains unclear. V lost 2 bases, J lost 6 bases, and 6 bases lay in between. The CDR3 is 12 amino acids. CDR1 is SGHDT and CDR2 is YYEEEE in the germline V gene. The DNA of the CDR3 is TGTGCCAGCAGCTTTGAATTCAATGAGCAGTTCTTC. This encodes CASSFEFNEQFF.

This clonotype turned up a few times. The chain is built from TRBV9 and TRBJ2-3, with D unclear. CDR1 and CDR2 (germline): SGDLS, YYNGEE. V was cut by 0 bases and J by 3 bases, with 8 bases left in between. The CDR3 length is 14 residues. CDR3 DNA: TGTGCCAGCAGCGTAGAGTGGGTGACAGATACGCAGTATTTT. Residues: CASSVEWVTDTQYF.

The chain joins TRBV30 to TRBJ1-2; D may be TRBD1 (6 bases). V gave up 2 bases and J gave up 4 bases, with 11 bases separating them. The germline gives CDR1 GTSNPN, CDR2 SVGIG (reference sequence). The CDR3 contains 13 residues. The CDR3 region has the DNA TGTGCCTGGAGTTCACAGGGTGCCTATGGCTACACCTTC. This sequence encodes CAWSSQGAYGYTF. Combining the CDR3 with reference TRBV30 and TRBJ1-2 gives the whole variable domain SQTIHQWPATLVQPVGSPLSLECTVEGTSNPNLYWYRQAAGRGLQLLFYSVGIGQISSEVPQNLSASRPQDRQFILSSKKLLLSDSGFYLCAWSSQGAYGYTFGSGTRLTVV.

This clonotype was recorded many times. This chain links TRBV5-1 with TRBJ2-1; 9 bases map to TRBD2. This CDR3 comprises 17 residues. With V trimmed by 0 bases and J by 2 bases, 6 bases remained unmatched. CDR1 is SGHRS and CDR2 is YFSETQ in the germline V gene. The CDR3 protein is CASSLATSGRAYNEQFF. The CDR3 nucleotides read TGCGCCAGCAGCTTGGCAACTAGCGGGCGAGCCTACAATGAGCAGTTCTTC.

This clonotype occurred many times. The CDR3, as DNA: TGCAGTCCCTCGGGCAGTTCGGGGGACCATGAGCAGTTCTTC. This gives the protein CSPSGSSGDHEQFF. The chain has TRBV20-1 and TRBJ2-1; possible D gene TRBD2, 6 bases. The CDR3 has 14 residues. Germline CDR1 reads DFQATT; CDR2 reads SNEGSKA (reference sequence). V was cut by 8 bases and J by 8 bases, with 22 bases left in between.

This clonotype turned up a few times. This may be a read error: a much more frequent sequence differs by one nucleotide. The chain recombines TRBV7-9 with TRBJ1-1; D is unresolved. The CDR3 spans 13 residues. The V gene's germline CDR1 is SEHNR and CDR2 FQNEAQ (reference sequence). CDR3 DNA sequence: TGTGACAGCAGCTTAGCGCAGACCACTGAAGCTTTCTTT. It encodes CDSSLAQTTEAFF.

This clonotype was recorded many times. V is TRBV20-1 and J is TRBJ1-2; TRBD1 aligns across 8 bases. After removal of 4 bases from V and 9 bases from J, the junction contained 10 bases not matched to a gene. This CDR3 has 13 residues. CDR1 DFQATT and CDR2 SNEGSKA come from the germline V gene (reference sequence). CDR3 region: CSATSDREKSYTF. The CDR3 region has the DNA TGCAGTGCTACCTCGGACAGGGAAAAGAGCTACACCTTC.

The CDR3 nucleotides are TGCAGCGTTACCACGACAGGGATGAACACTGAAGCTTTCTTT. Its protein is CSVTTTGMNTEAFF. V gene TRBV29-1 combines with J gene TRBJ1-1; 7 positions match TRBD1. The trim removed 5 bases at V and 0 bases at J, leaving 6 bases unmatched. CDR1 SQVTM and CDR2 ANQGSEA come from the germline V gene. The CDR3 is 14 amino acids.

The table lists this clonotype with many counts. The gene calls are TRBV30 and TRBJ1-5; a possible D gene is TRBD1 (5 bases). Trimming removed 1 base from V and 7 bases from J, with 11 bases in between. In germline, CDR1 is GTSNPN, CDR2 SVGIG (reference sequence). This CDR3 region has 13 residues. CDR3 sequence: CAWSEGASQPQHF. CDR3 sequence (DNA): TGTGCCTGGAGTGAAGGGGCATCCCAGCCCCAGCATTTT.

The table lists this clonotype with many counts. The chain is built from TRBV12-3 or TRBV12-4 and TRBJ2-7; 7 bases map to TRBD2. V shed 3 bases, J shed 5 bases, and the junction held 7 bases outside the gene matches. This CDR3 region has 14 residues. CDR3 region: CASSFGGGTDEQYF. CDR3 DNA sequence: TGTGCCAGCAGTTTCGGCGGGGGAACGGACGAGCAGTACTTC.

J is TRBJ1-5 and V is TRBV9; D remains ambiguous. V was cut by 3 bases and J by 6 bases, with 10 bases left in between. Germline CDR1 SGDLS, CDR2 YYNGEE. The CDR3 runs to 13 residues. CDR3 protein: CASSAAPFQPQHF. CDR3 nucleotides: TGTGCCAGCAGCGCAGCCCCATTTCAGCCCCAGCATTTT.

The chain carries TRBV7-8 and TRBJ2-3; 7 bases map to TRBD2. After removal of 7 bases from V and 3 bases from J, the junction contained 4 bases not matched to a gene. Germline values: CDR1 SGHVS, CDR2 FQNEAQ. The CDR3 covers 13 residues. CDR3 protein: CASTRLATDTQYF. The CDR3 DNA sequence: TGTGCCAGCACCCGACTAGCTACAGATACGCAGTATTTT.

The rearrangement uses TRBV15 and TRBJ2-1, with D possibly being TRBD1 or TRBD2 (5 bases each). The V and J ends lost 3 bases and 6 bases respectively, with 12 bases between them. CDR1 is LNHNV, CDR2 YYDKDF, per germline (reference sequence). The CDR3 consists of 14 residues. The CDR3 nucleotides are TGTGCCACCAGCAGCGTCGGGACGCTCAATGAGCAGTTCTTC. It translates to CATSSVGTLNEQFF.

This chain connects TRBV4-2 to TRBJ2-1; 12 bases map to TRBD2. V dropped 0 bases and J dropped 7; count of bases not matched to a gene: 10. The germline CDR1 and CDR2 sequences are LGHNA and YNFKEQ. CDR3 length: 18 amino acids. CDR3 bases: TGTGCCAGCAGCCAAGATTGGGCTAGCGGGGGGGAAAAAAATGAGCAGTTCTTC. Its protein is CASSQDWASGGEKNEQFF.

This clonotype was observed at least ten times. The chain carries TRBV12-3 or TRBV12-4 and TRBJ1-5; 9 bases are shared with TRBD1. The CDR3 spans 13 residues. Trimming took 7 bases from V and 8 from J; bases not matched to a gene: 6. The CDR3 protein is CASTEQGAKPQHF. CDR3 DNA sequence: TGTGCCAGCACCGAACAGGGGGCCAAGCCCCAGCATTTT.

CDR3 coding DNA: TGTGCCAGCAGTTGGGGCGGGGGAGGTAATGAGCAGTTCTTC. This encodes CASSWGGGGNEQFF. This chain connects TRBV6-2 or TRBV6-3 to TRBJ2-1; 7 bases line up with TRBD2. The CDR3 loop spans 14 amino acids. The V gene end was trimmed by 4 bases and the J gene end by 7 bases; junction bases not matched to a gene: 7. The germline V gene has CDR1 MNHEY and CDR2 SVGEGT.

The rearrangement joins TRBV3-1 to TRBJ1-1, with a weak D call TRBD1 (5 bases). This CDR3 region has 16 residues. V was pared by 0 bases and J by 3 bases, with 14 bases between. CDR1 and CDR2 from the germline V gene are LGHDT and YNNKEL (reference sequence). Here the CDR3 reads CASSQDGGVVHTEAFF. In DNA form, the CDR3 reads TGTGCCAGCAGCCAAGACGGGGGGGTTGTACACACTGAAGCTTTCTTT.

The V gene is TRBV5-5, the J gene TRBJ1-5; a weak D match, TRBD1 (5 bases). CDR1 and CDR2 from the germline V gene are SGHKS and YYEKEE (reference sequence). Trimming shortened V by 0 bases and J by 0 bases, and 10 bases separated the two germline ends. This CDR3 spans 16 amino acids. The CDR3 region is CASSLVPGTSNQPQHF. The DNA for the CDR3 is TGTGCCAGCAGCTTGGTACCTGGGACTAGCAATCAGCCCCAGCATTTT.

The chain carries TRBV13 and TRBJ1-2; TRBD1 might be the D (5 bases). Germline CDR1 reads PRHDT; CDR2 reads FYEKMQ (reference sequence). With 1 base removed from V and 3 bases from J, the gap between germline ends came to 12 bases. The CDR3 is 15 residues long. The CDR3 DNA sequence: TGTGCCAGCAGCTTAGAGGGGCTGGGCTACTATGGCTACACCTTC. Translating gives CASSLEGLGYYGYTF.

About this clonotype itself: Relative to the germline gene, one junction end is altered; a read error may explain this. The chain couples TRBV11-3 to TRBJ2-2; 7 bases map to TRBD2. The CDR3 is made up of 16 amino acids. CDR1 SGHNT and CDR2 YENEEA come from the germline V gene. The CDR3 DNA reads TGTACCAGCAGTCGTCCCTCGGGGGGGAACACCGGGGAGCTGTTTTTT. Its protein product is CTSSRPSGGNTGELFF.

The chain employs TRBV13 and TRBJ1-1; D is ambiguous. Looked up from germline, CDR1 is PRHDT and CDR2 is FYEKMQ (reference sequence). V was shortened by 6 bases and J by 0 bases, with 14 bases between the two germline ends. This CDR3 comprises 15 residues. CDR3 region: CASSHSGLLNTEAFF. The CDR3 DNA follows: TGTGCCAGCAGTCATAGTGGTCTGTTGAACACTGAAGCTTTCTTT.

The genes are TRBV10-3 and TRBJ2-5; 9 nucleotides line up with TRBD1. Germline loops: CDR1 ENHRY, CDR2 SYGVKD. Germline trimming cut 3 bases from V and 4 bases from J; bases unmatched to any gene: 0. The CDR3 totals 13 residues. This chain's CDR3 is CAISEQGAETQYF. CDR3 DNA sequence: TGTGCCATCAGTGAACAGGGGGCAGAGACCCAGTACTTC.

This clonotype was recorded many times. The J gene is TRBJ1-2, the V gene TRBV3-1, with 7 nucleotides matching TRBD1. The V and J ends lost 6 bases and 7 bases, in that order; junction bases with no gene match: 5. The CDR3 spans 12 residues. Germline CDR1 LGHDT, CDR2 YNNKEL (reference sequence). The CDR3 DNA is TGTGCCAGCAGGAACACAGGGGTTGGCTACACCTTC. Amino acids: CASRNTGVGYTF.

This clonotype has ten or more counts. The rearrangement uses TRBV20-1 and TRBJ2-1, with 16 bases matching TRBD2. V trimming: 2 bases; J trimming: 0 bases; junction bases outside the gene matches: 4. The CDR3 totals 18 residues. The germline V gene has CDR1 DFQATT and CDR2 SNEGSKA (reference sequence). CDR3 sequence: CSARSGLAGGYSYNEQFF. The CDR3 DNA follows: TGCAGTGCTAGATCGGGACTAGCGGGGGGGTACTCCTACAATGAGCAGTTCTTC.

V usage is TRBV5-6 and J usage is TRBJ2-7; the D gene is possibly TRBD1 (5 bases). The CDR3 spans 14 residues. V lost 0 bases, J lost 2 bases, and 9 bases lay in between. CDR1 and CDR2 (germline): SGHDT, YYEEEE. The CDR3 coding sequence is TGTGCCAGCAGCTTGGAGAAGGGGACCTACGAGCAGTACTTC. Amino acid sequence: CASSLEKGTYEQYF.

The J gene is TRBJ1-1, the V gene TRBV27; 9 positions match TRBD1. J gave up 9 bases and V 4 bases, and 9 bases lay outside the gene matches. CDR3 length: 14 amino acids. Germline V gene lookup returns CDR1 MNHEY and CDR2 SMNVEV (reference sequence). Here the CDR3 reads CASSSWDRVGKAFF. CDR3 in DNA: TGTGCCAGCAGTTCCTGGGACAGGGTAGGAAAAGCTTTCTTT.

This clonotype was detected only a few times. This rearrangement joins TRBV29-1 to TRBJ1-1; D may be TRBD1 (5 bases). Germline V lookup: CDR1 SQVTM, CDR2 ANQGSEA. Trimming took 4 bases from V and 4 from J, leaving 10 bases between them. The CDR3 is 12 amino acids. The CDR3 DNA follows: TGCAGCGTTGCCCAGGGAGGCACTGAAGCTTTCTTT. Translating gives CSVAQGGTEAFF.

The CDR3 spells CSVMEGFLYGYTF. CDR3 nucleotides: TGCAGCGTTATGGAGGGGTTCCTCTATGGCTACACCTTC. The chain has TRBV29-1 and TRBJ1-2; D possibly corresponds to TRBD1 (5 bases). The V end was cut by 5 bases, the J end by 4 bases, with 14 bases between. This CDR3 is 13 amino acids long. CDR1 and CDR2 (germline): SQVTM, ANQGSEA.